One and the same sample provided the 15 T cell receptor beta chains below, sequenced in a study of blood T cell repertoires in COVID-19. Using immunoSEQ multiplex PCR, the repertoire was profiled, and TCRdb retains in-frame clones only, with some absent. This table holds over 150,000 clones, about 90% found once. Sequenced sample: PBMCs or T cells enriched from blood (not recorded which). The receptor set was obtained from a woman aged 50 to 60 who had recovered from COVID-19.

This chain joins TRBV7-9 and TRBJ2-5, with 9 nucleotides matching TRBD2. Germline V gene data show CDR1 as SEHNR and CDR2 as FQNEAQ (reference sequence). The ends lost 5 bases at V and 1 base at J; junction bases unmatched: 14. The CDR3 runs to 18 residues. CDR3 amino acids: CASSPPLWREGLQETQYF. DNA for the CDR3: TGTGCCAGCAGCCCCCCGCTTTGGCGGGAGGGCCTCCAAGAGACCCAGTACTTC.

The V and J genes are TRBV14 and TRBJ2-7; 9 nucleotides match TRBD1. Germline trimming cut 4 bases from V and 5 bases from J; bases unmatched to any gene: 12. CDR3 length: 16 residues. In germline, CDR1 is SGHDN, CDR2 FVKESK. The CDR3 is CASSPLPGQGLDEQYF. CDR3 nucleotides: TGTGCCAGCAGCCCGTTACCGGGACAGGGCTTGGACGAGCAGTACTTC.

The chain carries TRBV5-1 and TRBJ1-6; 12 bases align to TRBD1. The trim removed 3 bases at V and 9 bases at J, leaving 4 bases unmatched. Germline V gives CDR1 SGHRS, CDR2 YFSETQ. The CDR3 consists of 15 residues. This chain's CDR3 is CASSSEGQGASPLHF. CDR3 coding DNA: TGCGCCAGCAGCTCCGAGGGACAGGGGGCTTCACCCCTCCACTTT.

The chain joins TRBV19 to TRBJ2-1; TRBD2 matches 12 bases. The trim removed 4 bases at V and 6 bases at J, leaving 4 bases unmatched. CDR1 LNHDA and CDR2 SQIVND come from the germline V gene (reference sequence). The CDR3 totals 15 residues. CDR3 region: CASSRGLAGINEQFF. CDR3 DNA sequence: TGTGCCAGTAGTAGGGGACTAGCGGGTATCAATGAGCAGTTCTTC.

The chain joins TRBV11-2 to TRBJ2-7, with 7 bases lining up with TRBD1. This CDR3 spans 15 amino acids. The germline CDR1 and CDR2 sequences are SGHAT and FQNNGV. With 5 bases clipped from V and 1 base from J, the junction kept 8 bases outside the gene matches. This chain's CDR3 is CASSQWDSRSYEQYF. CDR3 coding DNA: TGTGCCAGCAGCCAATGGGACAGCCGTTCCTACGAGCAGTACTTC.

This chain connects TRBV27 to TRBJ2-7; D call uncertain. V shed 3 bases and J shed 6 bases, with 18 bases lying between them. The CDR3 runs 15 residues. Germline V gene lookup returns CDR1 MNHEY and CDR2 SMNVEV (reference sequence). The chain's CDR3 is CASSFQTPPPSEQYF. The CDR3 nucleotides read TGTGCCAGCAGTTTCCAGACACCTCCACCCTCCGAGCAGTACTTC.

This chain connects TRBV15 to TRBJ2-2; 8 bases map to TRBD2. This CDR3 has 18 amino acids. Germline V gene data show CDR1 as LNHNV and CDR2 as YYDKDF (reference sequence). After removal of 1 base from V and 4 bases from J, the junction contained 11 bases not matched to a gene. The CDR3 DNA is TGTGCCACCAGCAGAGGCCCTACGACTAGCGCAAGCACCGGGGAGCTGTTTTTT. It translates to CATSRGPTTSASTGELFF.

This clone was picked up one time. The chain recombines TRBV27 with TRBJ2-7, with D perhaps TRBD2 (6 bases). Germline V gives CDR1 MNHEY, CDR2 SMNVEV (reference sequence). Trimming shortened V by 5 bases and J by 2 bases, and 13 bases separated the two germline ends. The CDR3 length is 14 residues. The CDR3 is CASSVDYSTYEQYF. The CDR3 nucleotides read TGTGCCAGCAGTGTGGACTACTCAACCTACGAGCAGTACTTC.

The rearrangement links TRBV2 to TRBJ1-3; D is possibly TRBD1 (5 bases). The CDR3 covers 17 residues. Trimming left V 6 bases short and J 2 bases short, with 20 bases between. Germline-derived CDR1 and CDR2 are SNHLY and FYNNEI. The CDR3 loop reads CASSGHRRGEPGNTIYF. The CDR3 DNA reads TGTGCCAGCAGCGGGCACCGTCGGGGGGAACCTGGAAACACCATATATTTT.

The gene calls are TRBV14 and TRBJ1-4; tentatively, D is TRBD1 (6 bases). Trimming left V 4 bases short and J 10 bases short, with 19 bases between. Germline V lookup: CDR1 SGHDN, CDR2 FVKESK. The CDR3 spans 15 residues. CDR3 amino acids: CASSPTGPSVGKLFF. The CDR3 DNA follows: TGTGCCAGCAGCCCGACAGGCCCGTCCGTGGGAAAACTGTTTTTT.

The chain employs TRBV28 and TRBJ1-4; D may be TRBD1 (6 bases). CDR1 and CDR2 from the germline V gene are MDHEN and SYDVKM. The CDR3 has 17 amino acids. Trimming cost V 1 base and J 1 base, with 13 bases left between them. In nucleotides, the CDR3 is TGTGCCAGCAGTTTATTCGGGACAATAGGAACTAATGAAAAACTGTTTTTT. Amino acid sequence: CASSLFGTIGTNEKLFF.

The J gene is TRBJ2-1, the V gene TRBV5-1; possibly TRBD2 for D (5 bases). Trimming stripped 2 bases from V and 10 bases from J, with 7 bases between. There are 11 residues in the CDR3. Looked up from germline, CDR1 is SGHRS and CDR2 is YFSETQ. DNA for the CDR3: TGCGCCAGCAGCTTAAGCGGAGAGCAGTTCTTC. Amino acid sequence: CASSLSGEQFF.

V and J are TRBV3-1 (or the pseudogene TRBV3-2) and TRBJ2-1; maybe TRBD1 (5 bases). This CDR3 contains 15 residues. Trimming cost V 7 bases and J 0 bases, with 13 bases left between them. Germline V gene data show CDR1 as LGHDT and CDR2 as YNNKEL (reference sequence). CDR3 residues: CASTRTSSSYNEQFF. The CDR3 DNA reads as TGTGCCAGCACCCGGACATCCAGCTCCTACAATGAGCAGTTCTTC.

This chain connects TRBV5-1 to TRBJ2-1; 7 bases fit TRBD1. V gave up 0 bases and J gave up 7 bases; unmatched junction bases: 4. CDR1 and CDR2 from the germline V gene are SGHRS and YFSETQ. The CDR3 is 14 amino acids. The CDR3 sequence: CASSLDGQANEQFF. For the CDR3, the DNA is TGCGCCAGCAGCTTGGACGGACAGGCAAATGAGCAGTTCTTC.

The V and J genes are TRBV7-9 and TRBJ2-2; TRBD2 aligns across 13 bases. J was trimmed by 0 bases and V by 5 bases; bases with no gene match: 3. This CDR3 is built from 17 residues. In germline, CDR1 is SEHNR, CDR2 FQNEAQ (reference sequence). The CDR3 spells CASSRGLAGSNTGELFF. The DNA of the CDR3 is TGTGCCAGCAGCCGGGGACTAGCGGGGTCGAACACCGGGGAGCTGTTTTTT.